This TCR beta chain was captured by sequencing in a study of T cell responses to AZD1222 COVID-19 vaccine (TCRdb year 2021). Turning to the overall study: TCR sequencing covered some 250 trial participants: around 210 given two doses of AZD1222 and 26 given two doses of MenACWY control vaccine. Trial participants were enrolled by age into 18-55, 56-69 and 70-plus year subgroups, with 148, 28 and 57 TCR-sequenced participants respectively. The paper as a whole reports these results and caveats: The 56-69-year group was small, and its depth increase did not reach significance, likely because of low power. Nearly half of unique spike-specific TCRs reportedly recognized epitopes outside regions mutated in the B.1.351 and B.1.1.7 variants. Participants were mostly white British and included more females than males, and it was suggested by the authors that clonal diversity may have been underestimated. Because no day 14 peak-response samples were available, the repertoires could be characterized only after the peak T cell response. CD4 TCRs associated with the vaccine covered the entire spike protein, and the dominant responses were in regions 160-218 and 743-854. Conclusions about previously exposed vaccinees were limited because only a handful of AZD1222 recipients were SARS-CoV-2 seropositive at baseline. After two AZD1222 doses, spike-specific TCR breadth and depth were significantly higher than at day 0 and than in MenACWY recipients.

Worth noting for this clone: Its antigen is unknown. No base quality information exists; no much larger clone differs at one position.

What the time point label conveys for this sample: about 28 days (+/-7) after the second vaccine dose. AZD1222 recipients with second doses at about 4 weeks or about 12 weeks were pooled, because spike-specific TCR depth and breadth did not differ between schedules. Samples from vaccinated people were obtained from the UK trials COV001 and COV002, which included a single-blind randomized controlled phase 2/3 trial of AZD1222 (ChAdOx1 nCoV-19) in healthy adults. For TCRbeta chain sequencing, PBMC samples were collected from trial participants at day 0 and at day 28 after the second dose. The germline V gene encodes CDR1 LGHDT and CDR2 YNNKEL (reference sequence). The CDR3 sequence holds 18 residues, the cysteine and phenylalanine included. Solely the CDR3 DNA is kept, with 54 bases framed from the first base. V is cut by 0 bases and J by 7 bases, and the space between the germline ends is 24 bases.

The CDR3 regions of human TCRbeta chains were analyzed by immunosequencing. For the original study's pipeline: Repertoire TCRs were matched against a reference library of SARS-CoV-2-specific TCRs generated with the MIRA antigen-specificity platform. Breadth was defined as the fraction of unique TCRs that were SARS-CoV-2-associated, and depth was defined as the fraction of total T cells that were SARS-CoV-2-associated. Each spike-specific TCR was assigned to its reactive spike region and to a CD4 or CD8 class using the MIRA data. Log10-transformed breadth and depth values were compared by one-way ANOVA with Sidak's multiple comparisons tests. Sourced from immuneACCESS, this table was stored by TCRdb with only in-frame sequences that have V and J called. A share of the clones is absent; for the studies checked, an unresolved V gene accounts for under half, and the remainder has no known explanation. V and J calls and clone size are copied from that table; D and trimming were computed from the DNA. The sample table records just over 90,000 clones; 75% to 90% of these occur just once. Clones ranked in the top ten supply roughly 2.7% of the sample.

This material consisted of peripheral blood, taken 28 days after the second AZD1222 dose. The sequence came from an adult who received the AZD1222 COVID-19 vaccine. The sequence joins TRBV3-1 (or the pseudogene TRBV3-2) to TRBJ2-5; the D gene is possibly TRBD2, with 7 bases matching. At the DNA level, the sequence is TGTGCCAGCAGCCAAGATAGGGAGGGCAACAGGGCCTTGGGGACCCAGTACTTC. This translates into CASSQDREGNRALGTQYF.